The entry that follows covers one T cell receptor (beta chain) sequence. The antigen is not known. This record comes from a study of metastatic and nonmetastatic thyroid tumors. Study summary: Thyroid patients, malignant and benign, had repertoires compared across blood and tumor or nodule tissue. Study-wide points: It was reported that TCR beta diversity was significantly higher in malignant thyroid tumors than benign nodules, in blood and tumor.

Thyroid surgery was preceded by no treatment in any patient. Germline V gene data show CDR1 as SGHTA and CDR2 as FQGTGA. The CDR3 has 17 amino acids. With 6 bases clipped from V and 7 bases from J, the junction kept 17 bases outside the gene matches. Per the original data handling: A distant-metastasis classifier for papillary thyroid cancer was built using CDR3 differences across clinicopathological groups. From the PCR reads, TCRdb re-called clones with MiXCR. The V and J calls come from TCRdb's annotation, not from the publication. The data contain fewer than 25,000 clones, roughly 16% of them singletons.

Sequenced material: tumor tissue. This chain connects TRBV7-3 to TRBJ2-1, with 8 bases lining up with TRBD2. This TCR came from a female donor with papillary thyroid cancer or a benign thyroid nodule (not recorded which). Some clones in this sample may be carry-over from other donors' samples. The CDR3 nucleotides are TGTGCCAGCAGTTCTGGGCTGGGGGCGGGAGGAAGGAATGAGCAGTTCTTC. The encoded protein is CASSSGLGAGGRNEQFF.